This T cell receptor beta chain stems from a study of beta chain features in type 1 diabetes. Study observations and caveats: Insertions at VDJ junctions were less frequent in type 1 diabetes patients. These patients also deleted more nucleotides at the same junctions.

Expressed TCRB transcripts were sequenced because the isolated RNA had all been reverse transcribed beforehand. Measured with immunoSEQ multiplex PCR; TCRdb has only the in-frame clones, and not every one. There are 310,000 or so clones in the sample; 7.5% to 9% occur only once, and less than 0.5% lies in the top ten. This clone was observed a handful of times. Its target is unknown. The V gene's germline CDR1 is KGHSH and CDR2 LQKENI. The CDR3 sequence is 16 residues long. The junction had 5 bases not matched to a gene; V was cut back by 1 base and J by 4 bases. The chain couples TRBV18 to TRBJ2-1; 9 nucleotides match TRBD2. The source material was central memory CD4+ T cells from blood. This clonotype originated in a woman between 18 and 30 years old in good health. The CDR3 DNA follows: TGTGCCAGCTCACCACTAGGAGCGGGGGGTTACAATGAGCAGTTCTTC. Translated, it gives CASSPLGAGGYNEQFF.